The clone carrying this TCR beta chain occurred a few times. The antigen remains undetermined. The data derive from a study of OX40 agonist ivuxolimab in advanced cancers. Study-level information: Partial responses were achieved by three patients: one hepatocellular carcinoma, two cutaneous melanoma. The study, taken as a whole, reports: Some patients without response likewise showed low normalized clonal expansion.

The CDR3 is 14 residues long. Germline lookup yields CDR1 MNHEY and CDR2 SVGAGI. Trimming took off 7 bases at V and 0 bases at J, with 12 bases between the two ends. Here immunoSEQ multiplex PCR was the method, and the copy in TCRdb shows in-frame clones only, minus some. Here the sample spans roughly 14,000 clones, 75% to 85% being singletons. The receptor was derived from an adult with an advanced solid tumor such as melanoma, head and neck, liver or kidney cancer. The chain uses TRBV6-5 and TRBJ1-2; tentatively, D is TRBD1 (6 bases). The specimen was CD4+ or CD8+ T cells sorted from blood, collected in a trial of the OX40 agonist ivuxolimab. The CDR3 DNA reads TGTGCCAGCAAGTACAGGGTAGCTAACTATGGCTACACCTTC. This sequence encodes CASKYRVANYGYTF.